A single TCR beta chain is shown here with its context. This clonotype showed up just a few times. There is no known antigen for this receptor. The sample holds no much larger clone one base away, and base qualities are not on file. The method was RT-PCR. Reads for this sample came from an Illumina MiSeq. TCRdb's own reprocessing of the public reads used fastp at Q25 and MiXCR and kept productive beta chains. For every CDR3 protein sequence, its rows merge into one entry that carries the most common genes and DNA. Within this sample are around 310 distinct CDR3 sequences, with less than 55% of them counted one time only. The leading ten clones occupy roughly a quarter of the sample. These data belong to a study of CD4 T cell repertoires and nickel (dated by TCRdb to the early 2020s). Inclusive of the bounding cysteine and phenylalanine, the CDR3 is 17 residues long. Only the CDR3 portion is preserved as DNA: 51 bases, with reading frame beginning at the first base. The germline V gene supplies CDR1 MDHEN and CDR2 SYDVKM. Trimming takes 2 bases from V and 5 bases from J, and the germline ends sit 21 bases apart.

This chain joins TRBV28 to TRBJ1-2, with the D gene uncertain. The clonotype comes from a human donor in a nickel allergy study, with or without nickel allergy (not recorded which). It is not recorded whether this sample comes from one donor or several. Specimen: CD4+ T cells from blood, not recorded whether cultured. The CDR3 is CASSLNLGDDVYYGYTF. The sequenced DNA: TGTGCCAGCAGTTTAAATCTCGGTGACGACGTATATTATGGCTACACCTTC.